This T cell receptor beta chain was sequenced for a study of CD8 T cells in Susac syndrome. About the research overall: At the time of blood draw, patients with Susac syndrome were therapy-naive, receiving corticosteroids, or receiving intravenous immunoglobulin alone. Study outcomes and limitations: Clonal expansion was absent from the CD4+ T cell repertoires in Susac syndrome.

A quantity of about 0.5 to 1 ug RNA underwent reverse transcription using random hexamers. TCRdb re-called the immunoSEQ multiplex PCR reads with MiXCR, one entry per CDR3 protein. The profile covers 85,000 to 95,000 distinct CDR3 sequences, with roughly 94% appearing a single time and over 0.3% taken by the ten largest. This CDR3 region has 16 residues. CDR1 is SQVTM and CDR2 is ANQGSEA in the germline V gene. The trim removed 6 bases at V and 6 bases at J, leaving 15 bases unmatched. As concerns this clonotype: Antigen specificity is unknown.

From blood CD8+ and CD4+ T cells, the TCR beta chain was sequenced. As judged by recently defined diagnostic criteria, patients with Susac syndrome had definite or probable disease. This receptor was identified in a human donor with Susac syndrome. Sequenced input: CD4+ T cells from PBMCs. The chain employs TRBV29-1 and TRBJ2-1; 9 positions match TRBD2. Written as DNA, the CDR3 is TGCAGCGTAGACTTCCCCCAGGGACTAGCAGGCAATGAGCAGTTCTTC. Its translation: CSVDFPQGLAGNEQFF.